These 30 T cell receptor beta chains were sequenced from one sample in a study of blood T cell repertoires in COVID-19. Measured with immunoSEQ multiplex PCR; TCRdb has only the in-frame clones, and not every one. Of around 57,000 clones in the sample, roughly 90% were seen once. Material: peripheral blood. These receptors were taken from a woman older than 75 with COVID-19, enrolled during active disease.

The J gene is TRBJ2-5, the V gene TRBV7-8; the D gene is possibly TRBD2 (5 bases). Trimming took off 3 bases at V and 5 bases at J, with 13 bases between the two ends. The CDR3 is 14 amino acids. Germline CDR1 SGHVS, CDR2 FQNEAQ. CDR3 nucleotides: TGTGCCAGCAGCTTGGGCTCGGGAAGGGAGACCCAGTACTTC. Protein: CASSLGSGRETQYF.

J is TRBJ1-5 and V is TRBV7-8; D is unresolved. Germline-derived CDR1 and CDR2 are SGHVS and FQNEAQ. This CDR3 is built from 13 residues. Trimming took off 5 bases at V and 4 bases at J, with 9 bases between the two ends. The CDR3 region has the DNA TGTGCCAGCAGCCCATCCTATAATCAGCCCCAGCATTTT. Amino acid sequence: CASSPSYNQPQHF.

V usage is TRBV6-2 or TRBV6-3 and J usage is TRBJ2-3; TRBD2 might be the D (6 bases). V was clipped by 0 bases and J by 1 base, with 11 bases between them. CDR1 MNHEY and CDR2 SVGEGT come from the germline V gene. The length of the CDR3 is 16 residues. This CDR3 is CASSYSRLGRTDTQYF. CDR3 in DNA: TGTGCCAGCAGTTACTCCCGACTAGGCCGCACAGATACGCAGTATTTT.

This chain connects TRBV18 to TRBJ2-1; 9 bases fit TRBD2. Trimming cost V 3 bases and J 6 bases; bases outside gene matches: 9. The CDR3 has 16 amino acids. Germline V gives CDR1 KGHSH, CDR2 LQKENI. The CDR3 region is CASSPRTSAGSNEQFF. DNA for the CDR3: TGTGCCAGCTCACCCCGGACTAGCGCAGGGAGCAATGAGCAGTTCTTC.

The chain recombines TRBV12-5 with TRBJ2-5; tentatively, D is TRBD1 (5 bases). Germline CDR1 reads LGHNT; CDR2 reads FRNRAP. Trimming removed 1 base from V and 4 bases from J, with 10 bases in between. There are 14 residues in the CDR3. The CDR3 DNA sequence: TGTGCTAGTGGTTTGGGTCTAAGGGGAGAGACCCAGTACTTC. It encodes CASGLGLRGETQYF.

The V call is TRBV3-1 (or the pseudogene TRBV3-2), the J call TRBJ1-1; D remains ambiguous. Germline-derived CDR1 and CDR2 are LGHDT and YNNKEL (reference sequence). This CDR3 is 13 amino acids long. V lost 5 bases and J 0 bases, leaving 7 bases between the germline ends. The CDR3 DNA reads TGTGCCAGCAGCTATACACTGAACACTGAAGCTTTCTTT. Protein sequence: CASSYTLNTEAFF.

The chain carries TRBV7-2 and TRBJ2-7; no reliable D call. V dropped 0 bases and J dropped 0 bases, with 12 bases sitting between them. Germline CDR1 reads SGHTA; CDR2 reads FQGNSA. The CDR3 has 16 amino acids. The CDR3 loop reads CASSLAPDPSSYEQYF. In nucleotides, the CDR3 is TGTGCCAGCAGCTTAGCTCCCGACCCTAGCTCCTACGAGCAGTACTTC. The full variable domain, rest sourced from reference TRBV7-2 and TRBJ2-7, is GAGVSQSPSNKVTEKGKDVELRCDPISGHTALYWYRQSLGQGLEFLIYFQGNSAPDKSGLPSDRFSAERTGGSVSTLTIQRTQQEDSAVYLCASSLAPDPSSYEQYFGPGTRLTVT.

This chain uses TRBV30 with TRBJ1-4, with TRBD1 as a possible D gene (6 bases). Germline-derived CDR1 and CDR2 are GTSNPN and SVGIG (reference sequence). There are 13 residues in the CDR3. V was pared by 0 bases and J by 7 bases, with 9 bases between. DNA of the CDR3: TGTGCCTGGAGTGTTCGCAGGGGTGAAAAACTGTTTTTT. It is translated as CAWSVRRGEKLFF.

The chain uses TRBV19 and TRBJ1-2; 7 bases agree with TRBD1. Per the germline V gene, CDR1 is LNHDA and CDR2 is SQIVND (reference sequence). The CDR3 is 15 residues long. The trim removed 7 bases at V and 7 bases at J, leaving 15 bases unmatched. CDR3 region: CASTRTWDSPPGYTF. The CDR3 DNA sequence: TGTGCCAGTACCAGGACCTGGGACAGCCCTCCTGGCTACACCTTC.

CDR3: CATSDLEQETQYF. In nucleotides, the CDR3 is TGTGCCACCAGTGATTTGGAGCAAGAGACCCAGTACTTC. The rearrangement uses TRBV24-1 and TRBJ2-5; D call uncertain. Germline V gene sequence: CDR1 KGHDR, CDR2 SFDVKD. The CDR3 contains 13 residues. Trimming stripped 0 bases from V and 2 bases from J, with 3 bases between.

This rearrangement joins TRBV19 to TRBJ2-1; TRBD2 agrees at 11 bases. CDR1 and CDR2 from the germline V gene are LNHDA and SQIVND (reference sequence). Trimming at V came to 0 bases and at J to 6 bases, leaving 4 bases not matched to a gene. There are 16 residues in the CDR3. The CDR3 spells CASSIEASGGFNEQFF. The CDR3, as DNA: TGTGCCAGTAGTATAGAGGCTAGCGGGGGGTTCAATGAGCAGTTCTTC.

The rearrangement links TRBV6-5 to TRBJ1-5; 10 bases align to TRBD1. Losses at the gene ends were 5 bases for V and 7 bases for J; bases not matched to a gene: 5. Germline CDR1 MNHEY, CDR2 SVGAGI. The CDR3 loop spans 14 amino acids. CDR3 sequence reads: CASSPTGGDQPQHF. CDR3 DNA: TGTGCCAGCAGTCCGACAGGGGGCGACCAGCCCCAGCATTTT.

The CDR3 loop reads CASSSSGGPYEQYF. Here the CDR3 DNA reads TGTGCCAGCAGCTCTAGCGGGGGACCCTACGAGCAGTACTTC. V gene TRBV6-5 combines with J gene TRBJ2-7; TRBD2 matches at 10 bases. The ends lost 6 bases at V and 2 bases at J; junction bases unmatched: 4. Germline values: CDR1 MNHEY, CDR2 SVGAGI. The CDR3 loop spans 14 amino acids.

This sequence joins TRBV30 and TRBJ2-6; D call uncertain. Trimming removed 7 bases at V and 4 bases at J, with 14 bases between. The CDR3 has 14 amino acids. Germline CDR1 GTSNPN, CDR2 SVGIG (reference sequence). DNA for the CDR3: TGTGCCTCACCCGACATCGCCGGGGCCAACGTCCTGACTTTC. It yields the protein CASPDIAGANVLTF.

The J gene is TRBJ1-5, the V gene TRBV5-5; 7 bases align to TRBD1. Losses at the gene ends were 4 bases for V and 4 bases for J; bases not matched to a gene: 8. The length of the CDR3 is 15 residues. CDR1 is SGHKS, CDR2 YYEKEE, per germline (reference sequence). The CDR3 DNA reads TGTGCCAGCAGCGAATCCGGGACAGTTAATCAGCCCCAGCATTTT. It specifies CASSESGTVNQPQHF.

The chain links TRBV19 to TRBJ2-2; D remains ambiguous. The CDR3 runs 15 residues. V lost 3 bases to trimming and J lost 1 base, with 9 bases between them. From germline, CDR1 is LNHDA and CDR2 SQIVND (reference sequence). CDR3 in DNA: TGTGCCAGTAGTATCGCTCGCGGGAACACCGGGGAGCTGTTTTTT. Translation: CASSIARGNTGELFF.

With regard to this clone: Other DNA sequences in the sample encode the same CDR3. The V call is TRBV3-1 (or the pseudogene TRBV3-2), the J call TRBJ2-3; D gene uncertain. CDR1 LGHDT and CDR2 YNNKEL come from the germline V gene (reference sequence). V lost 4 bases to trimming and J lost 1 base, with 6 bases between them. This CDR3 spans 13 amino acids. CDR3 in DNA: TGTGCCAGCAGCCGCCAGGGCACAGATACGCAGTATTTT. It codes for CASSRQGTDTQYF.

V usage is TRBV19 and J usage is TRBJ2-7; TRBD1 is a possible D gene (5 bases). Germline V lookup: CDR1 LNHDA, CDR2 SQIVND (reference sequence). The CDR3 is made up of 14 amino acids. V dropped 1 base and J dropped 3 bases, with 10 bases sitting between them. The CDR3 nucleotides read TGTGCCAGTAGTATAGTCCAGGGAAACTACGAGCAGTACTTC. It yields the protein CASSIVQGNYEQYF.

The rearrangement uses TRBV6-5 and TRBJ2-2; 7 bases are shared with TRBD1. Germline assignment: CDR1 MNHEY and CDR2 SVGAGI. CDR3 length equals 14 residues. J was trimmed by 6 bases and V by 6 bases; bases with no gene match: 7. The CDR3 nucleotides read TGTGCCAGCAGCAACAGGGGAGTAGCCGGGGAGCTGTTTTTT. This encodes CASSNRGVAGELFF.

The chain links TRBV5-1 to TRBJ2-2; 8 nucleotides align to TRBD1. Per the germline V gene, CDR1 is SGHRS and CDR2 is YFSETQ. This CDR3 is built from 13 residues. Germline trimming cut 3 bases from V and 6 bases from J; bases unmatched to any gene: 1. For the CDR3, the DNA is TGCGCCAGCAGCTCACAGGGGGCCGGGGAGCTGTTTTTT. It yields the protein CASSSQGAGELFF.

This clone was recorded only once. V usage is TRBV5-6 and J usage is TRBJ2-1; possibly TRBD2 for D (7 bases). There are 14 residues in the CDR3. Germline V gene data show CDR1 as SGHDT and CDR2 as YYEEEE. Trimming left V 4 bases short and J 9 bases short, with 17 bases between. The CDR3 nucleotides are TGTGCCAGCAGCCCCGGGACAATAGCGGGTGAGCAGTTCTTC. Translation: CASSPGTIAGEQFF.

The CDR3 region is CSASSGGRNEQYF. The CDR3 nucleotides read TGCAGTGCTAGTTCCGGGGGGCGGAACGAGCAGTACTTC. The V gene is TRBV20-1, the J gene TRBJ2-7; maybe TRBD2 (7 bases). CDR1 DFQATT and CDR2 SNEGSKA come from the germline V gene (reference sequence). V was pared by 3 bases and J by 5 bases, with 14 bases between. CDR3 length: 13 residues.

The CDR3 here is CASVQDRSYNEQFF. In nucleotides, the CDR3 is TGTGCCAGCGTACAGGACAGGAGTTACAATGAGCAGTTCTTC. This chain connects TRBV27 to TRBJ2-1, with 7 positions matching TRBD1. The CDR3 loop spans 14 amino acids. V lost 8 bases to trimming and J lost 4 bases; unmatched junction nucleotides: 8. Per germline, CDR1 MNHEY and CDR2 SMNVEV (reference sequence).

This sequence joins TRBV27 and TRBJ2-7, with 9 bases fitting TRBD1. Looked up from germline, CDR1 is MNHEY and CDR2 is SMNVEV (reference sequence). This CDR3 comprises 13 residues. V lost 8 bases and J lost 5; bases outside the gene matches: 7. For the CDR3, the DNA is TGTGCCAGCCGCCGGGACAGGGACCACGAGCAGTACTTC. This encodes CASRRDRDHEQYF.

The chain employs TRBV5-1 and TRBJ2-5, with 15 positions matching TRBD2. Germline lookup yields CDR1 SGHRS and CDR2 YFSETQ. CDR3 length: 17 amino acids. The junction had 11 bases not matched to a gene; V was cut back by 6 bases and J by 5 bases. The CDR3 region is CASTTTGTSGGLETQYF. In DNA form, the CDR3 reads TGCGCCAGCACTACCACCGGGACTAGCGGGGGGCTGGAGACCCAGTACTTC.

The genes are TRBV19 and TRBJ1-2; 9 bases map to TRBD1. CDR1 LNHDA and CDR2 SQIVND come from the germline V gene (reference sequence). The CDR3 is 16 residues long. Unmatched junction bases numbered 9, after V lost 3 bases and J lost 4 bases. CDR3 loop: CASSILPGQGTYGYTF. CDR3 bases: TGTGCCAGTAGTATCCTACCGGGACAGGGTACCTATGGCTACACCTTC.

The chain links TRBV30 to TRBJ2-6, with a tentative D call TRBD2 (5 bases). The CDR3 covers 15 residues. The germline V and J ends were trimmed by 0 bases and 0 bases, with 6 bases remaining between them. CDR1 and CDR2 (germline): GTSNPN, SVGIG (reference sequence). CDR3 DNA sequence: TGTGCCTGGAGTGTTGGAGGCTCTGGGGCCAACGTCCTGACTTTC. This gives the protein CAWSVGGSGANVLTF.

The chain couples TRBV5-1 to TRBJ2-3; maybe TRBD1 (6 bases). V was cut by 4 bases and J by 2 bases, with 20 bases left in between. Germline V lookup: CDR1 SGHRS, CDR2 YFSETQ. This CDR3 is 17 amino acids long. CDR3 coding DNA: TGCGCCAGCAGCCCCACGGGACAAATTACTCCCACAGATACGCAGTATTTT. Translation gives CASSPTGQITPTDTQYF.

The rearrangement joins TRBV12-3 or TRBV12-4 to TRBJ2-3; TRBD2 is a possible D gene (5 bases). The V and J ends lost 8 bases and 3 bases respectively, with 12 bases between them. The length of the CDR3 is 13 residues. Written as DNA, the CDR3 is TGTGCCAGCGGCGGGCGCCGGACAGATACGCAGTATTTT. It codes for CASGGRRTDTQYF.

This chain connects TRBV3-1 (or the pseudogene TRBV3-2) to TRBJ1-1; 7 bases align to TRBD1. This CDR3 is 14 amino acids long. V lost 2 bases, J lost 5 bases, and 5 bases stayed unmatched. Per the germline V gene, CDR1 is LGHDT and CDR2 is YNNKEL (reference sequence). CDR3 in amino acids: CASSQPQGRTEAFF. CDR3 in DNA: TGTGCCAGCAGCCAACCACAGGGGAGAACTGAAGCTTTCTTT.